These 20 T cell receptor beta chains were all obtained from the same sample, sequenced in a study of identical twins. In TCRdb, the 5' RACE reads were re-called with MiXCR into one record per CDR3 protein. The table includes 300,000 to 400,000 distinct CDR3 sequences, approximately 13% detected once. These records were also assigned to another study, of yellow fever vaccine responses in identical twins.

The specimen sequenced was CD8+ T cells sorted from blood. These receptors all stem from a woman under 30 in good health.

This clonotype has more than one count but fewer than ten. The V call is TRBV6-1, the J call TRBJ1-4; TRBD1 aligns across 7 bases. Unmatched junction bases numbered 5, after V lost 6 bases and J lost 4 bases. The V gene's germline CDR1 is MNHNS and CDR2 SASEGT. The length of the CDR3 is 14 residues. CDR3 loop: CASRSTGFNEKLFF. For the CDR3, the DNA is TGTGCCAGCAGATCGACAGGGTTTAATGAAAAACTGTTTTTT.

This sequence joins TRBV6-4 and TRBJ2-1; a possible D gene is TRBD2 (5 bases). The CDR3 spans 12 residues. V was shortened by 2 bases and J by 8 bases, with 7 bases between the two germline ends. Germline loops: CDR1 MRHNA, CDR2 SNTAGT. CDR3 amino acids: CASSDLGDEQFF. CDR3 coding DNA: TGTGCCAGCAGTGACCTGGGAGATGAGCAGTTCTTC.

About this clonotype: Sequence at one end of the junction differs from germline and may be a read error. The genes are TRBV5-5 and TRBJ2-3; D may correspond to TRBD1 or TRBD2 (5 bases each). CDR1 is SGHKS, CDR2 YYEKEE, per germline (reference sequence). The CDR3 totals 17 residues. DNA for the CDR3: TGTGCCAGCAGCTTGGATAGGGACGCCTATCGCACAGATACGCCGTATTTT. It codes for CASSLDRDAYRTDTPYF.

A few counts support this clonotype. The chain is built from TRBV7-9 and TRBJ1-4; D call uncertain. Germline assignment: CDR1 SEHNR and CDR2 FQNEAQ (reference sequence). V gave up 2 bases and J gave up 8 bases, with 12 bases separating them. This CDR3 is built from 14 residues. CDR3 sequence reads: CASSLLPAGEKLFF. The DNA for the CDR3 is TGTGCCAGCAGCTTACTGCCAGCGGGGGAAAAACTGTTTTTT.

In this sample, this clonotype turned up a few times. This rearrangement joins TRBV2 to TRBJ2-2; a possible D gene is TRBD2 (6 bases). The CDR3 covers 14 residues. Between the trimmed V and J ends, which lost 2 bases and 4 bases, there was a span of 8 bases. CDR1 SNHLY and CDR2 FYNNEI come from the germline V gene. The chain's CDR3 is CASSETSSTGELFF. CDR3 coding DNA: TGTGCCAGCAGTGAAACTAGCTCCACCGGGGAGCTGTTTTTT.

This clonotype showed up just a few times. The chain recombines TRBV7-9 with TRBJ2-5; either TRBD1 or TRBD2 may fit D (5 bases each). Germline V lookup: CDR1 SEHNR, CDR2 FQNEAQ (reference sequence). CDR3 length equals 15 residues. V lost 4 bases, J lost 5 bases, and 17 bases lay in between. The CDR3 DNA sequence: TGTGCCAGCAGCTCCCCCGGGGCCTACTACGAGACCCAGTACTTC. Amino acid sequence: CASSSPGAYYETQYF.

Only a few counts were recorded for this clonotype. The J gene is TRBJ2-1, the V gene TRBV9; D might be TRBD1 or TRBD2, each matching 5 bases. V was pared by 7 bases and J by 0 bases, with 11 bases between. Per the germline V gene, CDR1 is SGDLS and CDR2 is YYNGEE. The CDR3 sequence is 14 residues long. The CDR3 coding sequence is TGTGCCAGCGGTGGGGGTAGCTCCTACAATGAGCAGTTCTTC. Translated: CASGGGSSYNEQFF.

This clonotype was seen ten or more times. The chain carries TRBV6-1 and TRBJ2-5, with TRBD1 matching 7 bases. In germline, CDR1 is MNHNS, CDR2 SASEGT. Unmatched junction bases numbered 4, after V lost 5 bases and J lost 1 base. The CDR3 length is 14 residues. CDR3: CASSLGTAQETQYF. The DNA of the CDR3 is TGTGCCAGCAGTCTAGGGACAGCCCAAGAGACCCAGTACTTC.

This clonotype was counted at least ten times. V usage is TRBV6-2 or TRBV6-3 and J usage is TRBJ1-5; 9 bases map to TRBD1. The CDR3 loop spans 17 amino acids. Germline loops: CDR1 MNHEY, CDR2 SVGEGT. J gave up 3 bases and V 0 bases, and 6 bases lay outside the gene matches. The CDR3 DNA is TGTGCCAGCAGTTACTCCCGGACAGGGGCTTCCAATCAGCCCCAGCATTTT. Translated: CASSYSRTGASNQPQHF.

This clonotype showed up just a few times. This chain uses TRBV7-2 with TRBJ1-2; D remains unclear. The V gene's germline CDR1 is SGHTA and CDR2 FQGNSA. The V end lost 3 bases, the J end lost 2 bases, and 16 bases lay between the germline ends. The CDR3 sequence is 16 residues long. This CDR3 is CASSFPPLSQNYGYTF. The CDR3 region has the DNA TGTGCCAGCAGCTTTCCCCCCCTATCACAGAACTATGGCTACACCTTC.

This clonotype was found a few times. The V call is TRBV6-1, the J call TRBJ2-2; 10 bases align to TRBD1. Germline-derived CDR1 and CDR2 are MNHNS and SASEGT. V gave up 7 bases and J gave up 4 bases; unmatched junction bases: 9. The CDR3 is made up of 16 amino acids. The CDR3 sequence is CASTKHDRGPTGELFF. The CDR3 nucleotides read TGTGCCAGCACCAAACATGACAGGGGGCCCACCGGGGAGCTGTTTTTT.

The table lists this clonotype with a few counts. This chain links TRBV5-1 with TRBJ2-5; tentatively, D is TRBD2 (5 bases). V shed 4 bases and J shed 1 base, with 14 bases lying between them. Germline loops: CDR1 SGHRS, CDR2 YFSETQ. This CDR3 spans 15 amino acids. CDR3 in DNA: TGCGCCAGCAGCCCCCGGAGGCCCATCCAAGAGACCCAGTACTTC. Protein sequence: CASSPRRPIQETQYF. The full variable domain, rest sourced from reference TRBV5-1 and TRBJ2-5, is KAGVTQTPRYLIKTRGQQVTLSCSPISGHRSVSWYQQTPGQGLQFLFEYFSETQRNKGNFPGRFSGRQFSNSRSEMNVSTLELGDSALYLCASSPRRPIQETQYFGPGTRLLVL.

This clonotype has only a few counts. The chain uses TRBV28 and TRBJ1-5; TRBD1 matches at 7 bases. This CDR3 comprises 16 residues. Unmatched junction bases numbered 13, after V lost 6 bases and J lost 5 bases. Germline V CDR1 and CDR2: MDHEN, SYDVKM. The CDR3 nucleotides are TGTGCCAGCAGACGGCCCCGTGAGGGGGCGGATCAGCCCCAGCATTTT. Translating gives CASRRPREGADQPQHF.

This clonotype has more than one count but fewer than ten. The CDR3 here is CASSSRLAAGQTQYF. The CDR3 bases are TGTGCCAGCAGCAGCCGGTTAGCGGCCGGCCAGACCCAGTACTTC. The chain links TRBV11-3 to TRBJ2-5; possible D gene TRBD2, 6 bases. With 5 bases removed from V and 6 bases from J, the gap between germline ends came to 19 bases. Germline CDR1 and CDR2: SGHNT and YENEEA. This CDR3 is built from 15 residues.

In its sample, this clonotype was seen a few times. The chain links TRBV7-9 to TRBJ2-1; maybe TRBD1 (7 bases). CDR1 is SEHNR, CDR2 FQNEAQ, per germline (reference sequence). The V end lost 5 bases, the J end lost 4 bases, and 18 bases lay between the germline ends. This CDR3 contains 16 residues. The CDR3 coding sequence is TGTGCCAGCAGCCCACGTGGGGGGACAGCATACAATGAGCAGTTCTTC. Protein: CASSPRGGTAYNEQFF.

In this sample, this clonotype turned up many times. The genes are TRBV5-1 and TRBJ2-1, with D uncertain. V was clipped by 5 bases and J by 9 bases, with 12 bases between them. CDR3 size: 12 residues. Germline V gene sequence: CDR1 SGHRS, CDR2 YFSETQ. The CDR3 sequence is CASRTWGSEQFF. CDR3 sequence (DNA): TGCGCCAGCAGGACGTGGGGTTCTGAGCAGTTCTTC.

The sample holds a few counts of this clonotype. The chain is built from TRBV12-3 or TRBV12-4 and TRBJ2-1; perhaps TRBD2 as D (6 bases). The germline V and J ends were trimmed by 5 bases and 3 bases, with 11 bases remaining between them. The CDR3 loop spans 14 amino acids. In DNA form, the CDR3 reads TGTGCCAGCAGTAGCCCGGGACTCTACAATGAGCAGTTCTTC. Amino acid sequence: CASSSPGLYNEQFF.

The rearrangement joins TRBV6-5 to TRBJ2-1; D is perhaps TRBD2 (5 bases). Germline V gene lookup returns CDR1 MNHEY and CDR2 SVGAGI. V was pared by 7 bases and J by 5 bases, with 18 bases between. The CDR3 consists of 15 residues. DNA of the CDR3: TGTGCCAGCACTTCCGTCGGGGTGGGTAACAATGAGCAGTTCTTC. The encoded protein is CASTSVGVGNNEQFF.

V usage is TRBV20-1 and J usage is TRBJ2-5; no firm D call. The V gene lost 3 bases and the J gene lost 0 bases, with 8 bases spanning the gap. Per the germline V gene, CDR1 is DFQATT and CDR2 is SNEGSKA (reference sequence). This CDR3 spans 13 amino acids. CDR3 bases: TGCAGTGCTAGGCAGAGGTACCAAGAGACCCAGTACTTC. This codes for CSARQRYQETQYF.

This clonotype was found many times. The gene calls are TRBV5-1 and TRBJ2-1, with a possible D match to TRBD1 (6 bases). CDR3 size: 13 residues. V dropped 2 bases and J dropped 14 bases, with 17 bases sitting between them. Germline CDR1 SGHRS, CDR2 YFSETQ. The DNA of the CDR3 is TGCGCCAGCAGCTTCGATGGAGGACAGAGTGAGTTCTTC. This encodes CASSFDGGQSEFF.